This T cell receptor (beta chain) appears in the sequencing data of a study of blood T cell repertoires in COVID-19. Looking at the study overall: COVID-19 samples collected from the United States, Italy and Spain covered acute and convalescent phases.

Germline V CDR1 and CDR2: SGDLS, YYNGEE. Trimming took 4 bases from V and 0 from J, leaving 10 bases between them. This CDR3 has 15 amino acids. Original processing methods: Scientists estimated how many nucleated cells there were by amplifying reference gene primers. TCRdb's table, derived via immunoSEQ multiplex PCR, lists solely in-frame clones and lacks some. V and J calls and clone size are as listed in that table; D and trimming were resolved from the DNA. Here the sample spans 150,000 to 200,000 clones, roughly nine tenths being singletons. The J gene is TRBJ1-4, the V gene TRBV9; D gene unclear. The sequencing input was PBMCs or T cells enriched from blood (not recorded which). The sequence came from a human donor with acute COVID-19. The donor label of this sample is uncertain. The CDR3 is CASSPGTATNEKLFF. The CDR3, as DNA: TGTGCCAGCAGCCCAGGAACGGCAACTAATGAAAAACTGTTTTTT.